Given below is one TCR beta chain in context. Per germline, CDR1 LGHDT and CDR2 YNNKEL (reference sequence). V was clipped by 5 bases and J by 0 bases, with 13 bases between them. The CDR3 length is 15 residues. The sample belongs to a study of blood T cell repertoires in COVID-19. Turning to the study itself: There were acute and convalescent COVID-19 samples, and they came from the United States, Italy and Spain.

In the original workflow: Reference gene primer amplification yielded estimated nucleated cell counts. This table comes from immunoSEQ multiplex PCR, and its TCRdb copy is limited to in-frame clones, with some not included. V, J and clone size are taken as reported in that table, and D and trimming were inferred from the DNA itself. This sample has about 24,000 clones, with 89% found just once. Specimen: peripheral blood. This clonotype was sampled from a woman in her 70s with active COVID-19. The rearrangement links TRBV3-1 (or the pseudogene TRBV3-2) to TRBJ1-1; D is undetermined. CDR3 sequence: CASSSSTFMNTEAFF. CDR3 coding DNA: TGTGCCAGCAGCTCCTCGACATTCATGAACACTGAAGCTTTCTTT.